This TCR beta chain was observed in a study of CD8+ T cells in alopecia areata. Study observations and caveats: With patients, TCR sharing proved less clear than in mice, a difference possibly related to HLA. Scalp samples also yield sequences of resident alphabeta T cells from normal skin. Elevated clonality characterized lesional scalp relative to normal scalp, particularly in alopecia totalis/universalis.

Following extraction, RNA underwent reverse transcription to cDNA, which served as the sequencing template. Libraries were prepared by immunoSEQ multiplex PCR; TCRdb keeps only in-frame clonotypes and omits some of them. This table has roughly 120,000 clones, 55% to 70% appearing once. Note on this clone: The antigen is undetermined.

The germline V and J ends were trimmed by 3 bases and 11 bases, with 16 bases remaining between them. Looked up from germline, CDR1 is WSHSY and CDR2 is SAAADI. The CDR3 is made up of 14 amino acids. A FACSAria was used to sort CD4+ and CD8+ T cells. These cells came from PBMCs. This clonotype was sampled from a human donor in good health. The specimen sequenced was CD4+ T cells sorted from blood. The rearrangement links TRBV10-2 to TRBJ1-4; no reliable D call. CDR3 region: CASSDLPALDKLFF. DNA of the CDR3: TGCGCCAGCAGTGATTTACCAGCCTTAGATAAACTGTTTTTT.